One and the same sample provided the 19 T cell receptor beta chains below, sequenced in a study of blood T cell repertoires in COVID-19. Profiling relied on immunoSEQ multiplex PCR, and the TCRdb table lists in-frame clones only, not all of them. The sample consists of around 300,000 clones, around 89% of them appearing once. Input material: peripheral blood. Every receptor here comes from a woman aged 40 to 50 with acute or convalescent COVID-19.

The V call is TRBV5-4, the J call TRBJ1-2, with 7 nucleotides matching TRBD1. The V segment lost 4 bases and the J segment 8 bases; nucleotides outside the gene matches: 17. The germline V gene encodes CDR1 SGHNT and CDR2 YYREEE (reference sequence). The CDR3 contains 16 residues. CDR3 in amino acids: CASSIGWLTGVLGYTF. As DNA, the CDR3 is TGTGCCAGCAGCATTGGATGGCTCACAGGGGTGCTCGGCTACACCTTC.

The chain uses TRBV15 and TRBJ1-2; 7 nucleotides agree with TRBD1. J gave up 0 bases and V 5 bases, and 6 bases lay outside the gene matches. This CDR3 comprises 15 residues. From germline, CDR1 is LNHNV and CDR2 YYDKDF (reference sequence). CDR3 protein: CATSEDRTSNYGYTF. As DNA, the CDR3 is TGTGCCACCAGCGAGGACAGGACCTCTAACTATGGCTACACCTTC.

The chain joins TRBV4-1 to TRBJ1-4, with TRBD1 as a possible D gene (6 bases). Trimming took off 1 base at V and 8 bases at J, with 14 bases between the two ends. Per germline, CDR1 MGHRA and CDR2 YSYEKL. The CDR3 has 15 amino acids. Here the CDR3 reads CASSQVGTGKEKLFF. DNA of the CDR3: TGCGCCAGCAGCCAAGTAGGCACAGGGAAGGAAAAACTGTTTTTT.

CDR3 sequence reads: CASSVEGLAVNEQFF. Here the CDR3 DNA reads TGTGCCAGCAGCGTAGAGGGACTAGCGGTTAATGAGCAGTTCTTC. The genes are TRBV9 and TRBJ2-1; 11 nucleotides align to TRBD2. J was trimmed by 7 bases and V by 0 bases; bases with no gene match: 3. Germline-derived CDR1 and CDR2 are SGDLS and YYNGEE. CDR3 length equals 15 residues.

CDR3 sequence: CASSQVKRESIKSPLHF. The CDR3 DNA follows: TGTGCCAGCAGCCAGGTGAAGAGGGAGAGTATTAAATCACCCCTCCACTTT. The chain links TRBV7-9 to TRBJ1-6; no clear D. Germline lookup yields CDR1 SEHNR and CDR2 FQNEAQ (reference sequence). The V gene lost 5 bases and the J gene lost 10 bases, with 24 bases spanning the gap. The CDR3 loop spans 17 amino acids.

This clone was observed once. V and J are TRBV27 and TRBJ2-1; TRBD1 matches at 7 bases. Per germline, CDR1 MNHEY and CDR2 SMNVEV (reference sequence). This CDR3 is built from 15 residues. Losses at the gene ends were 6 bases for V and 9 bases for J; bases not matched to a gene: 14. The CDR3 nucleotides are TGTGCCAGCAGAGAGCAGGCAGGGGGTTGGATTGAGCAGTTCTTC. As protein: CASREQAGGWIEQFF.

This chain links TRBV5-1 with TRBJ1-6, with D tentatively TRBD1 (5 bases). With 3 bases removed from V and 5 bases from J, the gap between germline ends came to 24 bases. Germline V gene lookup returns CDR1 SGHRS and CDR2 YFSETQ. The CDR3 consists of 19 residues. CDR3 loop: CASSSGRRGFREDNSPLHF. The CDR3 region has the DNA TGCGCCAGCAGCTCCGGACGGAGGGGCTTTAGGGAGGATAATTCACCCCTCCACTTT.

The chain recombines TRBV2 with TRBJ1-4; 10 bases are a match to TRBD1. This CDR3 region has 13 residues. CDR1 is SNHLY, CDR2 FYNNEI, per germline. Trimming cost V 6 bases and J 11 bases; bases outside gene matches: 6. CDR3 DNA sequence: TGTGCCAGCAGGACAGGGGGCCTACCCAAACTGTTTTTT. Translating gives CASRTGGLPKLFF.

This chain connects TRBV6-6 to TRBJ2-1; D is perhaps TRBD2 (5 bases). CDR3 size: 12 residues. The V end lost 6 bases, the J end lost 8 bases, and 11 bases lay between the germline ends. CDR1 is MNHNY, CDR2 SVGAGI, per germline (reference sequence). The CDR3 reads CASSPRDHEQFF. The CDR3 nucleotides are TGTGCCAGCAGCCCCCGGGATCATGAGCAGTTCTTC.

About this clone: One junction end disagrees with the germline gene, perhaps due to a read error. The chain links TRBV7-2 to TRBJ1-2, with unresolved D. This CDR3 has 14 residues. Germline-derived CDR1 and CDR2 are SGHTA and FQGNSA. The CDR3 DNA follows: TGTGCCAACAGCATTAACCTCGGGATCTATGGCTACACCTTC. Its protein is CANSINLGIYGYTF. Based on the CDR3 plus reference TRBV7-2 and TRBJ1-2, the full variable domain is GAGVSQSPSNKVTEKGKDVELRCDPISGHTALYWYRQSLGQGLEFLIYFQGNSAPDKSGLPSDRFSAERTGGSVSTLTIQRTQQEDSAVYLCANSINLGIYGYTFGSGTRLTVV.

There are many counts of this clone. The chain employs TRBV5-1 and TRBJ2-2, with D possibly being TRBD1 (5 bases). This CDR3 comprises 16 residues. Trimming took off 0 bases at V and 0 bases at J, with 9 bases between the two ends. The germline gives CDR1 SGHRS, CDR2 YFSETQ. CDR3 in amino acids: CASSLGQYSNTGELFF. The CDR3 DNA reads TGCGCCAGCAGCTTGGGACAGTACTCGAACACCGGGGAGCTGTTTTTT.

The CDR3 is CASSLVAGGYNEQFF. The CDR3 DNA reads as TGCGCCAGCAGCTTGGTTGCGGGGGGATACAATGAGCAGTTCTTC. The V gene is TRBV5-1, the J gene TRBJ2-1; 8 positions agree with TRBD2. The length of the CDR3 is 15 residues. The V gene end was trimmed by 0 bases and the J gene end by 4 bases; junction bases not matched to a gene: 3. In germline, CDR1 is SGHRS, CDR2 YFSETQ. Variable domain in full (rest from reference TRBV5-1 and TRBJ2-1): KAGVTQTPRYLIKTRGQQVTLSCSPISGHRSVSWYQQTPGQGLQFLFEYFSETQRNKGNFPGRFSGRQFSNSRSEMNVSTLELGDSALYLCASSLVAGGYNEQFFGPGTRLTVL.

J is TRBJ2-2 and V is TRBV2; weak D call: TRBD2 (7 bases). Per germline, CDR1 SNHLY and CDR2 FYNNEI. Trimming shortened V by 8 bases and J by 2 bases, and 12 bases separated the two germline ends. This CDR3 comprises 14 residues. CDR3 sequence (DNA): TGTGCCAGCCGCGGGGGCCTCAACACCGGGGAGCTGTTTTTT. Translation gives CASRGGLNTGELFF.

CDR3 region: CASSYRDLNTEAFF. The CDR3 coding sequence is TGTGCCAGCAGTTACAGGGACCTGAACACTGAAGCTTTCTTT. This chain uses TRBV5-6 with TRBJ1-1, with a weak D call TRBD1 (6 bases). The V gene lost 5 bases and the J gene lost 0 bases, with 11 bases spanning the gap. Germline V gene data show CDR1 as SGHDT and CDR2 as YYEEEE. There are 14 residues in the CDR3.

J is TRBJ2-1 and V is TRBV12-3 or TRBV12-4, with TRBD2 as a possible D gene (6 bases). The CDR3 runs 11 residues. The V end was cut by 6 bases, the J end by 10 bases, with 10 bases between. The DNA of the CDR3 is TGTGCCAGCAGCCCGGGACTCGAGCAGTTCTTC. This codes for CASSPGLEQFF.

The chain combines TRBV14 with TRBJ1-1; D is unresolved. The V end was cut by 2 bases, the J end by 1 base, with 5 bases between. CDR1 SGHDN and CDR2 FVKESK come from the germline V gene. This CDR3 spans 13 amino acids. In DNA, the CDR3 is TGTGCCAGCAGCCAACTCAGGAACACTGAAGCTTTCTTT. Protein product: CASSQLRNTEAFF.

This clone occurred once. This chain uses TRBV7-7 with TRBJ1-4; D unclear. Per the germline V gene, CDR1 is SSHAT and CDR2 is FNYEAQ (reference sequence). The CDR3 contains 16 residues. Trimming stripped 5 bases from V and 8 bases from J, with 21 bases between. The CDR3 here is CASSPGVARAGEKLFF. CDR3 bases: TGTGCCAGCAGCCCCGGGGTGGCCCGGGCTGGGGAAAAACTGTTTTTT.

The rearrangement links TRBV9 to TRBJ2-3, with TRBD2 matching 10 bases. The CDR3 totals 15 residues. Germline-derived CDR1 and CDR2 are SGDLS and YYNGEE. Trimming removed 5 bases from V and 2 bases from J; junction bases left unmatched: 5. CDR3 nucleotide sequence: TGTGCCAGCAGTTCTAGCGGGGGTCTCACAGATACGCAGTATTTT. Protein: CASSSSGGLTDTQYF.

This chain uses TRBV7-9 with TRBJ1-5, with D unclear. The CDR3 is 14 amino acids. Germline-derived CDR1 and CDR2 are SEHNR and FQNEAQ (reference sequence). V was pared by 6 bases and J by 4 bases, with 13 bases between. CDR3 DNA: TGTGCCAGCAGTCACCGGGAAACGAATCAGCCCCAGCATTTT. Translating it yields CASSHRETNQPQHF.